This T cell receptor beta chain derives from a study of circulating CD8 cells and anti-PD-1 response in melanoma. Across the whole study: About 50% of the 13 melanoma patients received first-line anti-PD-1 therapy. Responders had complete or partial responses; non-responders had stable or progressive disease. Findings of the study overall: Experiments were generally run without replicates. TIGIT repertoires were least diverse, DNEG repertoires most diverse.

The CDR3 sequence is 16 residues long. The germline V gene encodes CDR1 LNHDA and CDR2 SQIVND (reference sequence). Unmatched junction bases numbered 7, after V lost 4 bases and J lost 5 bases. Sample share makes this clonotype hyperexpanded (1% or more). Its antigen is not identified. Using about 15 ng of total RNA, TCR libraries were made with the QIAseq Immune Repertoire TCR panel. TCRdb reprocessed the reads via MiXCR and lists one record per CDR3 protein. The sample holds around 370 distinct CDR3 sequences, approximately 8% seen once. Live CD3+CD8+TCRalphabeta+ cells were sorted into four subsets by PD-1 and/or TIGIT.

The input for sequencing was CD8+ T cells from PBMCs, taken at baseline or after one month of anti-PD-1 therapy (not recorded which). The chain employs TRBV19 and TRBJ2-2; 10 bases agree with TRBD2. The receptor was isolated from a human donor with melanoma. CDR3 residues: CASSNPGTSATGELFF. CDR3 DNA: TGTGCCAGTAGTAATCCCGGGACTAGCGCAACCGGGGAGCTGTTTTTT. The full variable domain, rest sourced from reference TRBV19 and TRBJ2-2, is DGGITQSPKYLFRKEGQNVTLSCEQNLNHDAMYWYRQDPGQGLRLIYYSQIVNDFQKGDIAEGYSVSREKKESFPLTVTSAQKNPTAFYLCASSNPGTSATGELFFGEGSRLTVL.